Presented here are 25 T cell receptor beta chains from one specimen sequenced in a study of blood T cell repertoires in COVID-19. Libraries were prepared by immunoSEQ multiplex PCR; TCRdb keeps only in-frame clonotypes and omits some of them. The sample contains 50,000 to 65,000 clones, nearly 90% of which appear only once. The specimen sequenced was peripheral blood. The receptors were gathered from a man between 60 and 75 years old with active COVID-19.

This rearrangement joins TRBV28 to TRBJ2-5; 7 nucleotides line up with TRBD2. The CDR3 spans 16 residues. Germline V CDR1 and CDR2: MDHEN, SYDVKM. V trimming: 5 bases; J trimming: 2 bases; junction bases outside the gene matches: 11. CDR3 coding DNA: TGTGCCAGCAGTCCTCTAGCGGAGGGCCCACAAGAGACCCAGTACTTC. Protein product: CASSPLAEGPQETQYF. Full variable domain (remainder filled in from reference TRBV28 and TRBJ2-5): DVKVTQSSRYLVKRTGEKVFLECVQDMDHENMFWYRQDPGLGLRLIYFSYDVKMKEKGDIPEGYSVSREKKERFSLILESASTNQTSMYLCASSPLAEGPQETQYFGPGTRLLVL.

The V call is TRBV30, the J call TRBJ2-7; 9 bases map to TRBD2. The CDR3 is made up of 16 amino acids. V dropped 0 bases and J dropped 2; count of bases not matched to a gene: 8. The germline CDR1 and CDR2 sequences are GTSNPN and SVGIG (reference sequence). In nucleotides, the CDR3 is TGTGCCTGGAGTGTATCCAGCGGGAGGAGAACCTACGAGCAGTACTTC. Protein: CAWSVSSGRRTYEQYF.

CDR3: CASRLGGALDQPQHF. The CDR3 nucleotides are TGCGCCAGCAGGCTCGGCGGGGCCTTAGATCAGCCCCAGCATTTT. The chain carries TRBV5-1 and TRBJ1-5, with D perhaps matching TRBD1 (5 bases). Per germline, CDR1 SGHRS and CDR2 YFSETQ. The length of the CDR3 is 15 residues. V was trimmed by 5 bases and J by 5 bases, leaving 17 bases between them.

This chain links TRBV30 with TRBJ2-5, with D uncertain. There are 12 residues in the CDR3. The V gene lost 1 base and the J gene lost 3 bases, with 6 bases spanning the gap. Germline lookup yields CDR1 GTSNPN and CDR2 SVGIG (reference sequence). The CDR3 protein is CAWSGREETQYF. CDR3 sequence (DNA): TGTGCCTGGAGTGGTCGAGAAGAGACCCAGTACTTC.

This clone was seen only a few times. The CDR3 DNA reads TGTGCCACCAGTGCCGGACTCTATTCACCCCTCCACTTT. Protein product: CATSAGLYSPLHF. The chain combines TRBV15 with TRBJ1-6; D gene unclear. This CDR3 is built from 13 residues. Germline V gives CDR1 LNHNV, CDR2 YYDKDF (reference sequence). Trimming shortened V by 6 bases and J by 8 bases, and 11 bases separated the two germline ends.

The J gene is TRBJ2-7, the V gene TRBV28; TRBD2 matches 10 bases. The CDR3 spans 15 residues. The germline V gene has CDR1 MDHEN and CDR2 SYDVKM. After removal of 6 bases from V and 4 bases from J, the junction contained 9 bases not matched to a gene. The CDR3 DNA sequence: TGTGCCAGCAGCAGAAACCTAGCGGGAGCGTACGAGCAGTACTTC. Its translation is CASSRNLAGAYEQYF.

This sequence joins TRBV6-6 and TRBJ1-2, with 8 bases aligning to TRBD1. Trimming cost V 7 bases and J 2 bases; bases outside gene matches: 9. Germline lookup yields CDR1 MNHNY and CDR2 SVGAGI (reference sequence). The CDR3 is 15 amino acids. Here the CDR3 DNA reads TGTGCCAGCACGGAACCGGGACAGGAGAACTATGGCTACACCTTC. Translated, it gives CASTEPGQENYGYTF.

This chain uses TRBV18 with TRBJ2-1; TRBD2 aligns across 14 bases. This CDR3 spans 15 amino acids. Germline-derived CDR1 and CDR2 are KGHSH and LQKENI. J gave up 8 bases and V 3 bases, and 3 bases lay outside the gene matches. This CDR3 reads CASSPGLAGVHEQFF. Here the CDR3 DNA reads TGTGCCAGCTCACCGGGACTAGCGGGAGTTCATGAGCAGTTCTTC.

V usage is TRBV7-2 and J usage is TRBJ2-3; D might be TRBD2 (6 bases). This CDR3 region has 14 residues. In germline, CDR1 is SGHTA, CDR2 FQGNSA. With 6 bases removed from V and 0 bases from J, the gap between germline ends came to 10 bases. The CDR3 DNA follows: TGTGCCAGCAGGCGTACTAGCAGCACAGATACGCAGTATTTT. Translating it yields CASRRTSSTDTQYF.

The chain carries TRBV30 and TRBJ1-2; D might be TRBD1 (5 bases). CDR1 and CDR2 (germline): GTSNPN, SVGIG (reference sequence). The CDR3 totals 12 residues. Between the trimmed V and J ends, which lost 3 bases and 7 bases, there was a span of 12 bases. The CDR3 loop is CAWRPGSFGYTF. DNA of the CDR3: TGTGCCTGGAGACCAGGGTCTTTTGGCTACACCTTC.

This sequence joins TRBV9 and TRBJ2-3; D unresolved. With 3 bases removed from V and 5 bases from J, the gap between germline ends came to 10 bases. The CDR3 spans 13 residues. CDR1 is SGDLS, CDR2 YYNGEE, per germline. CDR3 sequence: CASSAPSGDTQYF. The DNA for the CDR3 is TGTGCCAGCAGCGCTCCCTCGGGAGATACGCAGTATTTT.

This clone was detected only once. The chain links TRBV4-2 to TRBJ2-3, with 14 bases fitting TRBD2. V lost 4 bases to trimming and J lost 4 bases; unmatched junction nucleotides: 4. This CDR3 has 16 residues. CDR1 and CDR2 from the germline V gene are LGHNA and YNFKEQ. CDR3 in DNA: TGTGCCAGCAGCCGACTAGCGGGAGGGCCCTCAGATACGCAGTATTTT. It yields the protein CASSRLAGGPSDTQYF.

The chain is built from TRBV19 and TRBJ2-7; TRBD1 matches 10 bases. Germline lookup yields CDR1 LNHDA and CDR2 SQIVND (reference sequence). Germline trimming cut 3 bases from V and 3 bases from J; bases unmatched to any gene: 2. The CDR3 has 14 amino acids. CDR3 in DNA: TGTGCCAGTAGTATTGGGACAGGGGTCTACGAGCAGTACTTC. It encodes CASSIGTGVYEQYF.

The chain combines TRBV6-5 with TRBJ1-1; D perhaps matches TRBD1 (6 bases). V lost 7 bases, J lost 3 bases, and 12 bases lay in between. This CDR3 region has 13 residues. Germline V gene data show CDR1 as MNHEY and CDR2 as SVGAGI. The CDR3 DNA reads as TGTGCCAGCAAAGCAGGGGCGTACACTGAAGCTTTCTTT. It codes for CASKAGAYTEAFF.

The chain has TRBV12-3 or TRBV12-4 and TRBJ2-7; D might be TRBD1 (6 bases). The CDR3 has 13 residues. V was shortened by 3 bases and J by 5 bases, with 11 bases between the two germline ends. The CDR3 spells CASSFGTSHEQYF. CDR3 in DNA: TGTGCCAGCAGTTTTGGGACATCGCACGAGCAGTACTTC.

V gene TRBV19 combines with J gene TRBJ2-7; a possible D gene is TRBD2 (6 bases). Germline CDR1 is LNHDA and CDR2 is SQIVND (reference sequence). This CDR3 has 14 residues. Trimming removed 2 bases from V and 6 bases from J, with 14 bases in between. CDR3 DNA: TGTGCCAGTAGTATATTGGAGGGAGGCACCGAGCAGTACTTC. It codes for CASSILEGGTEQYF.

The CDR3 protein is CASSPATGAQYF. The CDR3 nucleotides are TGTGCCAGCTCACCAGCAACAGGGGCTCAGTACTTC. The chain joins TRBV18 to TRBJ2-4; 7 bases agree with TRBD1. With V trimmed by 2 bases and J by 12 bases, 4 bases remained unmatched. The CDR3 is 12 residues long. The V gene's germline CDR1 is KGHSH and CDR2 LQKENI.

The genes are TRBV7-8 and TRBJ2-1; TRBD1 matches 8 bases. Germline V gives CDR1 SGHVS, CDR2 FQNEAQ. Trimming cost V 2 bases and J 2 bases; bases outside gene matches: 5. The CDR3 is 16 amino acids. DNA for the CDR3: TGTGCCAGCAGCTTATCAGGGACAGGCGCCTACAATGAGCAGTTCTTC. Amino acid sequence: CASSLSGTGAYNEQFF.

V usage is TRBV7-2 and J usage is TRBJ2-1; tentatively, D is TRBD2 (6 bases). The CDR3 extends over 15 amino acids. V gave up 1 base and J gave up 3 bases, with 10 bases separating them. CDR1 is SGHTA, CDR2 FQGNSA, per germline. The CDR3, as DNA: TGTGCCAGCAGCTTAGATAGCGGCCGCTACAATGAGCAGTTCTTC. Its protein product is CASSLDSGRYNEQFF. Looking up the rest from reference TRBV7-2 and TRBJ2-1 gives the full variable domain: GAGVSQSPSNKVTEKGKDVELRCDPISGHTALYWYRQSLGQGLEFLIYFQGNSAPDKSGLPSDRFSAERTGGSVSTLTIQRTQQEDSAVYLCASSLDSGRYNEQFFGPGTRLTVL.

The chain has TRBV7-8 and TRBJ1-1; 8 positions match TRBD1. The V gene end was trimmed by 4 bases and the J gene end by 1 base; junction bases not matched to a gene: 2. Germline loops: CDR1 SGHVS, CDR2 FQNEAQ. The CDR3 is made up of 14 amino acids. CDR3 in DNA: TGTGCCAGCAGCTCCGGACAGGGGAACACTGAAGCTTTCTTT. Translation: CASSSGQGNTEAFF.

The chain uses TRBV9 and TRBJ2-7; a weak D match, TRBD2 (6 bases). The V end was cut by 3 bases, the J end by 6 bases, with 22 bases between. The CDR3 contains 16 residues. Germline V gene data show CDR1 as SGDLS and CDR2 as YYNGEE. CDR3 sequence: CASSASHGTGVGEQYF. CDR3 sequence (DNA): TGTGCCAGCAGCGCCAGCCACGGGACGGGAGTAGGCGAGCAGTACTTC.

The J gene is TRBJ2-1, the V gene TRBV2, with 9 bases fitting TRBD2. The CDR3 spans 16 residues. Germline V gives CDR1 SNHLY, CDR2 FYNNEI. The V and J ends lost 8 bases and 5 bases, in that order; junction bases with no gene match: 13. CDR3 nucleotides: TGTGCCAGCTTAGCGGGAGACCCAAAAATCCACAATGAGCAGTTCTTC. Translating it yields CASLAGDPKIHNEQFF. Looking up the rest from reference TRBV2 and TRBJ2-1 gives the full variable domain: EPEVTQTPSHQVTQMGQEVILRCVPISNHLYFYWYRQILGQKVEFLVSFYNNEISEKSEIFDDQFSVERPDGSNFTLKIRSTKLEDSAMYFCASLAGDPKIHNEQFFGPGTRLTVL.

This clone was detected only a few times. The V call is TRBV30, the J call TRBJ2-7, with 11 bases fitting TRBD1. V trimming: 8 bases; J trimming: 4 bases; junction bases outside the gene matches: 7. Per the germline V gene, CDR1 is GTSNPN and CDR2 is SVGIG (reference sequence). The CDR3 has 13 residues. The CDR3 coding sequence is TGTGCCCTTGGGACAGGGGGGTTATACGAGCAGTACTTC. Translation: CALGTGGLYEQYF.

V is TRBV7-2 and J is TRBJ2-7; D is perhaps TRBD1 (5 bases). The CDR3 runs to 16 residues. Trimming cost V 2 bases and J 0 bases, with 14 bases left between them. Germline loops: CDR1 SGHTA, CDR2 FQGNSA. Written as DNA, the CDR3 is TGTGCCAGCAGCTTATCCCGGGCAGGGAACTCCTACGAGCAGTACTTC. Its translation is CASSLSRAGNSYEQYF.

The CDR3 is CASSRRTSGSGETQYF. DNA of the CDR3: TGTGCCAGCAGCCGCCGGACTAGCGGGAGTGGGGAGACCCAGTACTTC. This chain uses TRBV7-2 with TRBJ2-5; 13 bases match TRBD2. The CDR3 extends over 16 amino acids. The germline gives CDR1 SGHTA, CDR2 FQGNSA. V gave up 5 bases and J gave up 5 bases; unmatched junction bases: 8. Complete variable domain (other parts from reference TRBV7-2 and TRBJ2-5): GAGVSQSPSNKVTEKGKDVELRCDPISGHTALYWYRQSLGQGLEFLIYFQGNSAPDKSGLPSDRFSAERTGGSVSTLTIQRTQQEDSAVYLCASSRRTSGSGETQYFGPGTRLLVL.